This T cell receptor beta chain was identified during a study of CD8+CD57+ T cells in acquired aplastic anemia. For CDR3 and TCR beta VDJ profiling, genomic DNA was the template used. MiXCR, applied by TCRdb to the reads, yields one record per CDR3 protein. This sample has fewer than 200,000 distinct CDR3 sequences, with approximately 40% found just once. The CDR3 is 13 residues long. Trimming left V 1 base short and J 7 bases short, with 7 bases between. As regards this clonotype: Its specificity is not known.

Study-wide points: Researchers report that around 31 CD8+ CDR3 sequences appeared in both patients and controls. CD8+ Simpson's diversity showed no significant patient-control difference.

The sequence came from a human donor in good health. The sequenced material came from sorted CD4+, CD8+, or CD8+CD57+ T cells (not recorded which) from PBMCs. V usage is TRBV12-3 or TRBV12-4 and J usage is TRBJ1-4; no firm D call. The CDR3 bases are TGTGCCAGCAGTTTAGGTATCGGTGAAAAACTGTTTTTT. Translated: CASSLGIGEKLFF.